Sequencing of this TCR beta chain was carried out in a study of T cell repertoires in cytomegalovirus infection. For the study at large: Public TCR beta signatures indicated both CMV infection and matching HLA type.

From the reads, TCRdb called clonotypes with MiXCR, one entry per CDR3 protein. The sample yields about 130,000 distinct CDR3 sequences, 7% to 9.5% seen once. This clonotype was counted at least ten times. This CDR3 contains 13 residues. Germline V gene sequence: CDR1 SGHRS, CDR2 YFSETQ. J lost 3 bases, V lost 4 bases, and 2 bases had no gene match. This TCR was sampled from a human donor in good health (CMV status not recorded). Some clones in this sample may be carry-over from other donors' samples. The chain has TRBV5-1 and TRBJ1-1, with 8 bases aligning to TRBD1. Sequences were obtained from PBMCs. The CDR3 sequence is CASSDRGYTEAFF. Here the CDR3 DNA reads TGCGCCAGCAGCGACAGGGGATACACTGAAGCTTTCTTT.